The 28 T cell receptor beta chains reported below all come from one sample, sequenced in a study of metastatic and nonmetastatic thyroid tumors. TCRdb ran MiXCR on the PCR reads. The sample yields a few thousand clones, approximately 24% seen once. Each patient went into thyroid surgery without having received any treatment. Sequencing was performed on tumor tissue. The receptors were sampled from a male donor with papillary thyroid cancer or a benign thyroid nodule (not recorded which). Some clones in this sample may be carry-over from other donors' samples.

This clone came up many times. The rearrangement links TRBV14 to TRBJ2-5; TRBD1 matches at 8 bases. Per the germline V gene, CDR1 is SGHDN and CDR2 is FVKESK. This CDR3 is built from 13 residues. Germline trimming cut 1 base from V and 13 bases from J; bases unmatched to any gene: 8. The CDR3 DNA reads TGTGCCAGCAGCCAAGCCCGACAGGGGAGGATGTACTTC. Its protein is CASSQARQGRMYF.

There are many counts of this clone. This chain links TRBV12-3 or TRBV12-4 with TRBJ2-3; 8 bases align to TRBD2. This CDR3 has 15 residues. V lost 5 bases, J lost 3 bases, and 7 bases stayed unmatched. In DNA, the CDR3 is TGTGCCAGCAGTCGGGGGGGGATCCGAACAGATACGCAGTATTTT. Its protein product is CASSRGGIRTDTQYF.

This clone has only a few counts. The genes are TRBV28 and TRBJ2-7; 8 nucleotides align to TRBD1. V lost 5 bases and J lost 6; bases outside the gene matches: 15. The CDR3 runs 16 residues. Germline V gene lookup returns CDR1 MDHEN and CDR2 SYDVKM. In DNA form, the CDR3 reads TGTGCCAGCAGTCGACCTTTGACAGGGGAAAGCCCCGAGCAGTACTTC. It encodes CASSRPLTGESPEQYF.

This clone was found a few times. One base away lies a much larger clone, so this may be a sequencing read error. J is TRBJ2-5 and V is TRBV7-8; unclear D gene. V dropped 1 base and J dropped 4 bases, with 1 base sitting between them. The CDR3 spans 11 residues. CDR1 is SGHVS, CDR2 FQNEAQ, per germline. CDR3 sequence (DNA): TGTGCCAGCAGCTTAGTAGAGACCCAGTACTTC. Translated, it gives CASSLVETQYF.

At least ten counts were recorded for this clone. V usage is TRBV20-1 and J usage is TRBJ2-7, with TRBD2 as a possible D gene (5 bases). Looked up from germline, CDR1 is DFQATT and CDR2 is SNEGSKA (reference sequence). The CDR3 is 12 amino acids. The ends were cut back, 4 bases at V and 4 bases at J, with 11 bases in the middle. The CDR3 protein is CSATRGPYEQYF. The CDR3 DNA follows: TGCAGTGCTACACGCGGGCCTTACGAGCAGTACTTC.

Regarding this clone: Other DNA sequences from this sample encode an identical CDR3 as well. The chain recombines TRBV7-6 with TRBJ2-7; D perhaps matches TRBD1 (6 bases). The germline V and J ends were trimmed by 4 bases and 1 base, with 14 bases remaining between them. Per the germline V gene, CDR1 is SGHVS and CDR2 is FNYEAQ. The CDR3 runs to 15 residues. CDR3 nucleotides: TGTGCCAGCAGCTATCGTCCGGGACAATCCTACGAGCAGTACTTC. Translating gives CASSYRPGQSYEQYF.

In this sample, this clone turned up a few times. V and J are TRBV6-1 and TRBJ2-5; D unclear. This CDR3 has 10 amino acids. V was trimmed by 7 bases and J by 5 bases, leaving 5 bases between them. The V gene's germline CDR1 is MNHNS and CDR2 SASEGT. CDR3 in DNA: TGTGCCAGCATGAGGGAGACCCAGTACTTC. Its protein product is CASMRETQYF.

The chain combines TRBV12-3 or TRBV12-4 with TRBJ1-2, with D unclear. The germline V and J ends were trimmed by 2 bases and 4 bases, with 8 bases remaining between them. The CDR3 totals 13 residues. DNA for the CDR3: TGTGCCAGCAGTTTATCGAACTCCTATGGCTACACCTTC. Its translation is CASSLSNSYGYTF.

This clone was found a few times. V usage is TRBV27 and J usage is TRBJ2-7; 12 bases line up with TRBD2. The V gene end was trimmed by 5 bases and the J gene end by 3 bases; junction bases not matched to a gene: 11. This CDR3 comprises 17 residues. Germline-derived CDR1 and CDR2 are MNHEY and SMNVEV (reference sequence). The CDR3 spells CASSLRRLAGDVYEQYF. CDR3 bases: TGTGCCAGCAGTCTGCGAAGACTAGCGGGAGATGTCTACGAGCAGTACTTC.

This clone was observed at least ten times. V and J are TRBV28 and TRBJ2-7, with a weak D call TRBD1 (6 bases). The CDR3 length is 15 residues. The V end was cut by 3 bases, the J end by 0 bases, with 12 bases between. The germline CDR1 and CDR2 sequences are MDHEN and SYDVKM. CDR3 in amino acids: CASSFRTAVSYEQYF. The CDR3 bases are TGTGCCAGCAGTTTTAGGACAGCAGTCTCCTACGAGCAGTACTTC.

By frequency in the sample, this clone is medium-sized. The rearrangement uses TRBV6-5 and TRBJ2-1; 7 nucleotides align to TRBD2. Trimming cost V 4 bases and J 3 bases; bases outside gene matches: 9. CDR3 length: 16 amino acids. Per the germline V gene, CDR1 is MNHEY and CDR2 is SVGAGI. The CDR3 sequence: CASSSDGAGVYNEQFF. The CDR3 DNA is TGTGCCAGCAGTTCGGACGGGGCGGGAGTCTACAATGAGCAGTTCTTC.

This clone was seen a few times. J is TRBJ2-3 and V is TRBV5-1; a possible D gene is TRBD1 (5 bases). Per germline, CDR1 SGHRS and CDR2 YFSETQ. V shed 1 base and J shed 2 bases, with 17 bases lying between them. The CDR3 has 17 residues. CDR3 coding DNA: TGCGCCAGCAGCTTGAGTCAGGGCACCATAGTCACAGATACGCAGTATTTT. Translated: CASSLSQGTIVTDTQYF.

The sample holds a few counts of this clone. The chain joins TRBV20-1 to TRBJ2-3, with 7 bases aligning to TRBD2. The CDR3 is made up of 12 amino acids. The germline V gene encodes CDR1 DFQATT and CDR2 SNEGSKA (reference sequence). Trimming cost V 5 bases and J 5 bases; bases outside gene matches: 4. The CDR3 nucleotides are TGCAGTGCTCTGGGGGGGGGAGATACGCAGTATTTT. Its protein product is CSALGGGDTQYF.

This clone was seen a handful of times. CDR3 sequence reads: CAISLGDRGLTDTQYF. Here the CDR3 DNA reads TGTGCCATCAGTTTAGGTGACAGAGGGCTAACAGATACGCAGTATTTT. The chain uses TRBV10-3 and TRBJ2-3; perhaps D is TRBD1 or TRBD2 (5 bases each). With 5 bases removed from V and 3 bases from J, the gap between germline ends came to 18 bases. Germline lookup yields CDR1 ENHRY and CDR2 SYGVKD. The CDR3 covers 16 residues.

In its sample, this clone was seen a few times. The V gene is TRBV24-1, the J gene TRBJ1-1; D possibly corresponds to TRBD1 (5 bases). The V gene lost 1 base and the J gene lost 10 bases, with 9 bases spanning the gap. The CDR3 spans 12 residues. Germline-derived CDR1 and CDR2 are KGHDR and SFDVKD. CDR3 in amino acids: CATSDLLGAAFF. As DNA, the CDR3 is TGTGCCACCAGTGATTTACTCGGGGCAGCTTTCTTT.

The chain recombines TRBV4-1 with TRBJ1-2; 7 bases align to TRBD1. This CDR3 region has 15 residues. The trim removed 0 bases at V and 4 bases at J, leaving 5 bases unmatched. Germline lookup yields CDR1 MGHRA and CDR2 YSYEKL. CDR3: CASSQEFTGVYGYTF. The CDR3 coding sequence is TGCGCCAGCAGCCAAGAGTTTACAGGGGTCTATGGCTACACCTTC.

The chain is built from TRBV6-2 or TRBV6-3 and TRBJ2-2, with 16 bases lining up with TRBD2. V was pared by 6 bases and J by 4 bases, with 8 bases of the junction left unmatched. This CDR3 contains 18 residues. Germline assignment: CDR1 MNHEY and CDR2 SVGEGT. CDR3 nucleotide sequence: TGTGCCAGCAGGGGACTAGCGGGAGGGCGTCCGGGCACCGGGGAGCTGTTTTTT. This sequence encodes CASRGLAGGRPGTGELFF.

This clone was recorded at least ten times. The genes are TRBV15 and TRBJ2-3, with D unresolved. CDR3 length: 13 amino acids. The germline CDR1 and CDR2 sequences are LNHNV and YYDKDF (reference sequence). V lost 1 base and J lost 2, with 4 bases in between. The CDR3 DNA follows: TGTGCCACCAGCAGAGTATACACAGATACGCAGTATTTT. Protein sequence: CATSRVYTDTQYF.

About this clone: A much larger clone sits a single nucleotide away, making a read error possible. The chain combines TRBV7-3 with TRBJ2-2; tentatively, D is TRBD1 or TRBD2 (5 bases each). There are 15 residues in the CDR3. CDR1 and CDR2 from the germline V gene are SGHTA and FQGTGA. Trimming took off 1 base at V and 1 base at J, with 7 bases between the two ends. This chain's CDR3 is CASSLSGGNTGELFF. The CDR3 region has the DNA TGTGCCAGCAGCTTAAGTGGGGGGAACACCGGGGAGCTGTTTTTT.

This clone occurred once. A much larger clone sits a single nucleotide away, making a read error possible. Other DNA sequences of this sample code for an identical CDR3. The CDR3 here is CSARDTRQGAHTGELFF. In DNA, the CDR3 is TGCAGTGCTAGAGATACCAGACAGGGGGCCCACACCGGGGAGCTGTTTTTT. The chain uses TRBV20-1 and TRBJ2-2; 10 bases line up with TRBD1. CDR1 DFQATT and CDR2 SNEGSKA come from the germline V gene (reference sequence). The CDR3 length is 17 residues. V gave up 0 bases and J gave up 3 bases; unmatched junction bases: 7.

The chain carries TRBV28 and TRBJ1-2; D uncertain. V was clipped by 3 bases and J by 1 base, with 3 bases between them. Germline V lookup: CDR1 MDHEN, CDR2 SYDVKM. The CDR3 extends over 12 amino acids. CDR3 sequence reads: CASSLFNYGYTF. The CDR3 DNA follows: TGTGCCAGCAGTTTGTTTAACTATGGCTACACCTTC.

At least ten counts were recorded for this clone. The chain uses TRBV12-3 or TRBV12-4 and TRBJ2-2, with 7 positions matching TRBD1. V lost 6 bases, J lost 4 bases, and 5 bases stayed unmatched. This CDR3 has 14 amino acids. CDR3 sequence reads: CASRPGGFTGELFF. Written as DNA, the CDR3 is TGTGCCAGCAGACCAGGGGGATTCACCGGGGAGCTGTTTTTT.

For this clone: Mismatch with germline at one junction end may stem from a read error. This rearrangement joins TRBV27 to TRBJ2-4, with D unclear. The CDR3 has 13 residues. Per germline, CDR1 MNHEY and CDR2 SMNVEV (reference sequence). The CDR3 loop is CASSLGSKTIQYF. In DNA form, the CDR3 reads TGTGCCAGCAGTTTAGGGTCTAAAACCATTCAGTACTTC.

The V and J genes are TRBV11-2 and TRBJ2-1; 8 bases match TRBD1. This CDR3 contains 16 residues. Germline-derived CDR1 and CDR2 are SGHAT and FQNNGV. V dropped 0 bases and J dropped 7; count of bases not matched to a gene: 8. The DNA of the CDR3 is TGTGCCAGCAGCTTAGACGGACAGGGTACTTTTAATGAGCAGTTCTTC. It specifies CASSLDGQGTFNEQFF.

This clone was counted ten times or more. Just one base apart from a much larger clone, this may be a read error. The rearrangement joins TRBV5-1 to TRBJ1-4; D is unclear. This CDR3 region has 14 residues. Per the germline V gene, CDR1 is SGHRS and CDR2 is YFSETQ. The CDR3 region is CASSSAATNKKLFF. CDR3 nucleotide sequence: TGCGCCAGCAGCTCGGCTGCAACTAATAAAAAACTGTTTTTT.

By frequency in the sample, this clone is hyperexpanded. The same CDR3 can be traced to other DNA sequences in this sample. CDR3 loop: CASSQLGGDEQFF. The CDR3, as DNA: TGTGCCAGCAGCCAGTTGGGAGGGGATGAGCAGTTCTTC. V usage is TRBV6-1 and J usage is TRBJ2-1; 7 positions agree with TRBD2. With 6 bases clipped from V and 8 bases from J, the junction kept 7 bases outside the gene matches. CDR1 MNHNS and CDR2 SASEGT come from the germline V gene. The CDR3 is 13 residues long.

This clone has only a few counts. Since a much larger clone is just one base distant, this may be a read error. The chain joins TRBV2 to TRBJ1-3; possibly TRBD1 for D (6 bases). CDR3 length: 13 residues. V was trimmed by 7 bases and J by 2 bases, leaving 9 bases between them. In germline, CDR1 is SNHLY, CDR2 FYNNEI. For the CDR3, the DNA is TGTGCCAGCATTGGGGGGCCTGGAAACACCATATATTTT. Encoded protein: CASIGGPGNTIYF.

By proportion, this clone is medium-sized. This clone may be a read error of a much larger clone one base away. The CDR3 is CASKEGFSYEQYF. The CDR3 DNA sequence: TGTGCCAGCAAAGAGGGTTTCTCCTACGAGCAGTACTTC. The chain couples TRBV28 to TRBJ2-7; the D gene is possibly TRBD2 (5 bases). Trimming took 7 bases from V and 0 from J, leaving 10 bases between them. This CDR3 has 13 residues. Germline CDR1 MDHEN, CDR2 SYDVKM.